Sequencing of this TCR beta chain was carried out in a study of T cells in Graves' hyperthyroidism and ophthalmopathy. Study-level points and caveats: Within blood appeared most thyroid clonotypes that had expanded above 0.001.

The study enrolled patients aged 18 to 65 with newly diagnosed hyperthyroidism of under 2 months' duration. Patients were excluded because of uncontrolled infection, other autoimmune disease, pregnancy or lactation. A note on this clonotype: Antigen specificity is unknown.

The germline V gene has CDR1 LGHDT and CDR2 YNNKEL (reference sequence). The CDR3 consists of 22 residues. J lost 0 bases, V lost 1 base, and 17 bases had no gene match. Template material for amplifying TCR beta CDR3 regions consisted of RNA transcripts. First-round RT-PCR targeting the TCR CDR3 was performed with the HTBI primer set. One entry per CDR3 protein results from TCRdb running MiXCR on the multiplex PCR reads. The repertoire holds approximately 520,000 distinct CDR3 sequences, with less than 25% as singletons. Sequencing input: blood. The TCR sequence derives from a man aged 18 to 29 with Graves' hyperthyroidism. This chain uses TRBV3-1 with TRBJ2-4; the match to TRBD2 covers 11 bases. CDR3 in DNA: TGTGCCAGCAGCCAAGCCAGAAGGGGAATAGCGGGGGGGCAATTAGCCAAAAACATTCAGTACTTC. Residues: CASSQARRGIAGGQLAKNIQYF.